This entry concerns a single T cell receptor (beta chain). This entry belongs to a study of a mutant IDH1 vaccine in newly diagnosed glioma. About the research overall: Radiotherapy, temozolomide, or both had been given previously, and both were given to most.

Sequencing used immunoSEQ multiplex PCR; TCRdb keeps in-frame clones, though not all of them. The table lists approximately 52,000 clones, around three quarters of them singletons. Documented time point: baseline, week 1 (first vaccination visit). Documented treatment: pre-vaccination baseline after standard-of-care therapy. This sequence originates from a woman in her thirties or forties with glioma. Sample: PBMCs, taken from a glioma patient treated with radiotherapy, temozolomide or both.

The CDR3 here is CASSLSSQETQYF. DNA for the CDR3: TGTGCCAGCAGCTTATCCAGTCAAGAGACCCAGTACTTC. V gene TRBV5-8 combines with J gene TRBJ2-5; D remains unclear. V lost 2 bases to trimming and J lost 2 bases, with 7 bases between them. Germline V gene data show CDR1 as SGHTS and CDR2 as YDEGEE. CDR3 length equals 13 residues.